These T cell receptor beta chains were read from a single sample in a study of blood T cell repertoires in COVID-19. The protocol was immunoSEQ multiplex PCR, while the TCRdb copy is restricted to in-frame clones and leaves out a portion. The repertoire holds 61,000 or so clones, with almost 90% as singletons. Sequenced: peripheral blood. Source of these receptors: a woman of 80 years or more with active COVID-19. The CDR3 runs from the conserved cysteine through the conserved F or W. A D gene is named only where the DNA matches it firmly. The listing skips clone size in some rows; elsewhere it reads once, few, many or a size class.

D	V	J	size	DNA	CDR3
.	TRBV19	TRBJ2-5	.	TGTGCCAGTAGTCGGGGTCTCCAAGAGACCCAGTACTTC	CASSRGLQETQYF
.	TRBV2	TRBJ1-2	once	TGTGCCAGCAGTGAAGCGGATTCCCGGGACATTGGCTACACCTTC	CASSEADSRDIGYTF
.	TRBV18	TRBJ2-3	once	TGTGCCAGCTCACTGGGAGGTACAGATACGCAGTATTTT	CASSLGGTDTQYF
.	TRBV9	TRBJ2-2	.	TGTGCCAGCAGCGGGGGGGCGAACACCGGGGAGCTGTTTTTT	CASSGGANTGELFF
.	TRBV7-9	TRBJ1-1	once	TGTGCCAGCAGCAGTCAGGTTAACACTGAAGCTTTCTTT	CASSSQVNTEAFF
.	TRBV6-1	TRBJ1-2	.	TGTGCCAGCAGTGAAGCCTTGACAGGTCACTATGGCTACACCTTC	CASSEALTGHYGYTF
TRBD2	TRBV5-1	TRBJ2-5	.	TGCGCCAGCAGCTTGTGGACTAGTGGGCAAGAGACCCAGTACTTC	CASSLWTSGQETQYF
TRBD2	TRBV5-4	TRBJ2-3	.	TGTGCCAGCAGCATAGGACTAGGATATAGCACAGATACGCAGTATTTT	CASSIGLGYSTDTQYF
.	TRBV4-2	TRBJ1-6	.	TGTGCCAGCAGCCAATGGATAGGACTTTCACCCCTCCACTTT	CASSQWIGLSPLHF
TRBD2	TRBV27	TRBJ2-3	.	TGTGCCAGCAGTTTTAGGGCGGGAGGGGCAGATACGCAGTATTTT	CASSFRAGGADTQYF
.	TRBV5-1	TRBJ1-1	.	TGCGCCAGCAGCCGTGGCAAGGGGGAGAACACTGAAGCTTTCTTT	CASSRGKGENTEAFF
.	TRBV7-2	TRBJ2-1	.	TGTGCCAGCAGCCGGGGGAGAGGGGTCCACAATGAGCAGTTCTTC	CASSRGRGVHNEQFF
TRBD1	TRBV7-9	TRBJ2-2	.	TGTGCCAGCAGCTTCCCCGTAAAGGGCAGGGGGACGAACACCGGGGAGCTGTTTTTT	CASSFPVKGRGTNTGELFF
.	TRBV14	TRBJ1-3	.	TGTGCCAGCAGCCAATCCGTGGAGTTTGGAAACACCATATATTTT	CASSQSVEFGNTIYF
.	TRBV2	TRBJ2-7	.	TGTGCCAGCAGTGAAGCGACCAATAGGGGCGAGCAGTACTTC	CASSEATNRGEQYF
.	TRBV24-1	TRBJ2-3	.	TGTGCCACCAGCCGTTGGGGGGACACAGATACGCAGTATTTT	CATSRWGDTDTQYF
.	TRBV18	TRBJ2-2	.	TGTGCCAGCTCCCCTACCAGGGAGCTGTTTTTT	CASSPTRELFF
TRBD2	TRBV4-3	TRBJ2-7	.	TGCGCCAGCAGCAACGGACTAGCCGGCTACGAGCAGTACTTC	CASSNGLAGYEQYF
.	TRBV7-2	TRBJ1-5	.	TGTGCCAGCAGCCCCGGGGGGACACCTGATAGCAATCAGCCCCAGCATTTT	CASSPGGTPDSNQPQHF
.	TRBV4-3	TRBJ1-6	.	TGCGCCAGCAGCCAAGAATGGGGCCGGAATTCACCCCTCCACTTT	CASSQEWGRNSPLHF
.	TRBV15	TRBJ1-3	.	TGTGCCACCAGCCTCCTTGGGGGCGCTGGAAACACCATATATTTT	CATSLLGGAGNTIYF
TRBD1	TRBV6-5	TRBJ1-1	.	TGTGCCAGCACCCACACAGGACAGGGGGCTATGAAAGCTTTCTTT	CASTHTGQGAMKAFF
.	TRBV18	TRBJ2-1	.	TGTGCCAGCTCTCCTCTCCCCCCAGCGGGCCCCGGGGGTGAGCAGTTCTTC	CASSPLPPAGPGGEQFF
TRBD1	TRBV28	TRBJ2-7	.	TGTGCCAGCAGTTCGATCCCGGGACAGGGGTTCTACGAGCAGTACTTC	CASSSIPGQGFYEQYF
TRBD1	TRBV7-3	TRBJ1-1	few	TGTGCCAGCAGCCTCATAGCCGGGACAGGGCTCGCTGAAGCTTTCTTT	CASSLIAGTGLAEAFF
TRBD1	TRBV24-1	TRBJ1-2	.	TGTGCCACCAGTGACGGGACAGTGTATGGCTACACCTTC	CATSDGTVYGYTF
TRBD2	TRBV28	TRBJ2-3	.	TGTGCCAGCAGTTTATGGTCTAGCGGGGGGGATACGCAGTATTTT	CASSLWSSGGDTQYF
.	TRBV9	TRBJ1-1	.	TGTGCCAGCAGCGTAGCCCCTACGGCGGGCACTGAAGCTTTCTTT	CASSVAPTAGTEAFF
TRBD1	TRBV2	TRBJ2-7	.	TGTGCCAGCAGGCCCGGACAGGGGGCCTTTTACTACGAGCAGTACTTC	CASRPGQGAFYYEQYF
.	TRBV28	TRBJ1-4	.	TGTGCCAGCAGGCCAGCGGGGCAGGGAGGCGAAAAACTGTTTTTT	CASRPAGQGGEKLFF
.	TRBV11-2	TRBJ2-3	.	TGTGCCAGCAGCGGGCCCAAGCGGCCCCTAGGCACAGATACGCAGTATTTT	CASSGPKRPLGTDTQYF
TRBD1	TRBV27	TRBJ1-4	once	TGTGCCAGCAGTTTATTCGGGACAGTTAATGAAAAACTGTTTTTT	CASSLFGTVNEKLFF
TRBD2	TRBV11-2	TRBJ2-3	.	TGTGCCAGCAGCTCTGGTAGCGGGGCCCCAGATACGCAGTATTTT	CASSSGSGAPDTQYF
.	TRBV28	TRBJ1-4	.	TGTGCCAGCATTTCCGGGACTAGGGAAAAACTGTTTTTT	CASISGTREKLFF
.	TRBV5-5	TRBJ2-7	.	TGTGCCAGCAGCTGGGGCTTAGGGCAGGTGGTGAGTAAGTACTTC	CASSWGLGQVVSKYF
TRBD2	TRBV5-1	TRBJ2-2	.	TGCGCCAGCAGTCATGTGGCCCTAGCGGGGGGCTCAGACTTCGGGGAGCTGTTTTTT	CASSHVALAGGSDFGELFF
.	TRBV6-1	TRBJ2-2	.	TGTGCCAGCAGTGAAGCGGGGGGGCCTTACACCGGGGAGCTGTTTTTT	CASSEAGGPYTGELFF
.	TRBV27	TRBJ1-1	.	TGTGCCAGCAGTTCTCCCCTCGACAGGGAAGCTTTCTTT	CASSSPLDREAFF
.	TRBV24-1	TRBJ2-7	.	TGTGCCACCTTCGGGAAGAGGAGCTCCTACGAGCAGTACTTC	CATFGKRSSYEQYF
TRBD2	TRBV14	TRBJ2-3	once	TGTGCCAGCAGCCAAAGACTAGCGGGGAGCACAGATACGCAGTATTTT	CASSQRLAGSTDTQYF
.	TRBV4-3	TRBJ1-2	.	TGCGCCAGCAGCCTACAGGGTTACGGCTACACCTTC	CASSLQGYGYTF
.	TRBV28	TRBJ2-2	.	TGTGCCAGCAGTTTAGGGGGGGCTTGGACCGGGGAGCTGTTTTTT	CASSLGGAWTGELFF
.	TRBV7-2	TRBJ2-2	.	TGTGCCAGCAGCTTCCCCCGAAGAGGAGCCGGGGAGCTGTTTTTT	CASSFPRRGAGELFF
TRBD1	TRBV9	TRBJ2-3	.	TGTGCCAGCAGCGCGGGACAGGGGGTGGCAGATACGCAGTATTTT	CASSAGQGVADTQYF
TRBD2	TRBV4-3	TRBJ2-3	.	TGCGCCAGCAGCCGAAGCGGGGGGCAGGATACGCAGTATTTT	CASSRSGGQDTQYF
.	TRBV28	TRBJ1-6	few	TGTGCCAGCAGTTTATTGCAGGGGTCTTATAATTCACCCCTCCACTTT	CASSLLQGSYNSPLHF
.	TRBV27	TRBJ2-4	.	TGTGCCAGCAGTTTGGACAGAGTCTCCTACATTCAGTACTTC	CASSLDRVSYIQYF
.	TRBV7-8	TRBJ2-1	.	TGTGCCAGCAGCCCACGAGGAGAGGTTAGGAATGAGCAGTTCTTC	CASSPRGEVRNEQFF
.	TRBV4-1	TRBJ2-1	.	TGCGCCAGCAGCGACGGTTTTAGGGGGGGTTCAAGAGATGAGCAGTTCTTC	CASSDGFRGGSRDEQFF
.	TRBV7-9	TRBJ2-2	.	TGTGCCAGCAGCACCAACAGGGGAGGCGGGGAGCTGTTTTTT	CASSTNRGGGELFF
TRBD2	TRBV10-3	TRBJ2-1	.	TGTGCCATCAGTGAGGAGGGACTAGCGGGGGGGCGAGACTTCTTC	CAISEEGLAGGRDFF
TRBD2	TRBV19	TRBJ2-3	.	TGTGCCACCGCAGGACTAGCGGGGGGAAGGAATACGCAGTATTTT	CATAGLAGGRNTQYF
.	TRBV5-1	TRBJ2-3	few	TGCGCCAGCAGCCCCACCGGGTCCGGAGATACGCAGTATTTT	CASSPTGSGDTQYF
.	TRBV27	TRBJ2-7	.	TGTGCCAGCAGCGGAACAGGGTATAACGAGCAGTACTTC	CASSGTGYNEQYF
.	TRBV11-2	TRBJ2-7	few	TGTGCCAGCAAGGACAGATTTTACTACGAGCAGTACTTC	CASKDRFYYEQYF
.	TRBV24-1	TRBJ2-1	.	TGTGCCACCAGTGATGCGGGGGCGAGCTCCTACAATGAGCAGTTCTTC	CATSDAGASSYNEQFF
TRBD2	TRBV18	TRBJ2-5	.	TGTGCCAGCTCACCTCTGCCCGGGACTAGCGGTCGAAAAGCCCATCAAGAGACCCAGTACTTC	CASSPLPGTSGRKAHQETQYF
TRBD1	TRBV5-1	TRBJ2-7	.	TGCGCCAGCAGCTCGACAGGGCCCCCCGCCTACGAGCAGTACTTC	CASSSTGPPAYEQYF
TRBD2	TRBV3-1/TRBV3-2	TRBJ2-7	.	TGTGCCAGCAGCCAAGTGGTAGTAGCGGGGGCCCCTCCCTACGAGCAGTACTTC	CASSQVVVAGAPPYEQYF
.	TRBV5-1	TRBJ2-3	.	TGCGCCAGCAGCGGGCAGGGTCCTAGCACAGATACGCAGTATTTT	CASSGQGPSTDTQYF